Below are 20 T cell receptor beta chains sequenced from a single sample in a study of T cell repertoires in cytomegalovirus infection. TCRdb reprocessed the reads with MiXCR, giving one entry per CDR3 protein. Of a few hundred thousand distinct CDR3 sequences detected, approximately 15% appear once; the ten largest clones hold more than 45%. Sequencing was done on a sample of CD8+ T cells from PBMCs. The receptors originated from a human donor in good health (CMV status not recorded). Some clones in this sample may be carry-over from other donors' samples.

This clonotype has a handful of counts. The germline gene is not matched at one end of the junction; a read error may be the cause. The genes are TRBV28 and TRBJ2-6; D unresolved. This CDR3 is 11 amino acids long. Germline CDR1 reads MDHEN; CDR2 reads SYDVKM. Here the CDR3 reads CASSLSSTMSF. In nucleotides, the CDR3 is TGTGCCAGCAGTTTATCCTCGACAATGTCTTTC.

The chain couples TRBV7-9 to TRBJ2-3; 7 bases fit TRBD1. With 5 bases clipped from V and 2 bases from J, the junction kept 7 bases outside the gene matches. CDR3 length equals 15 residues. Germline values: CDR1 SEHNR, CDR2 FQNEAQ (reference sequence). The CDR3 nucleotides read TGTGCCAGCAGCCATCAGGGGGAACTCACAGATACGCAGTATTTT. This gives the protein CASSHQGELTDTQYF.

This clonotype was picked up one time. A read error may explain this, as a much larger clone is one base away. The chain uses TRBV7-8 and TRBJ2-2; TRBD1 agrees at 7 bases. After removal of 5 bases from V and 11 bases from J, the junction contained 8 bases not matched to a gene. This CDR3 is 13 amino acids long. Germline V gene data show CDR1 as SGHVS and CDR2 as FQNEAQ. Here the CDR3 reads CASSARTGGELFF. As DNA, the CDR3 is TGTGCCAGCAGCGCGAGGACAGGAGGAGAGCTGTTTTTT.

The chain employs TRBV5-1 and TRBJ2-7; TRBD2 matches 8 bases. After removal of 1 base from V and 3 bases from J, the junction contained 6 bases not matched to a gene. From germline, CDR1 is SGHRS and CDR2 YFSETQ. CDR3 size: 15 residues. The DNA for the CDR3 is TGCGCCAGCAGCTTGCTAGCGGGTGATCTCTACGAGCAGTACTTC. Residues: CASSLLAGDLYEQYF.

This chain joins TRBV6-6 and TRBJ2-7; 8 nucleotides align to TRBD1. Germline assignment: CDR1 MNHNY and CDR2 SVGAGI (reference sequence). The trim removed 6 bases at V and 2 bases at J, leaving 9 bases unmatched. This CDR3 is built from 15 residues. Here the CDR3 DNA reads TGTGCCAGCAGGCTGACAGGGGATTACCCCTACGAGCAGTACTTC. Translating it yields CASRLTGDYPYEQYF.

V is TRBV24-1 and J is TRBJ1-2; D is unresolved. The CDR3 contains 13 residues. Looked up from germline, CDR1 is KGHDR and CDR2 is SFDVKD. The V end lost 2 bases, the J end lost 6 bases, and 9 bases lay between the germline ends. CDR3 DNA: TGTGCCACCAGTGATTCCCAGTTGGATGGCTACACCTTC. Amino acids: CATSDSQLDGYTF.

A few counts support this clonotype. The chain is built from TRBV7-9 and TRBJ1-1; D remains unclear. Germline V gene sequence: CDR1 SEHNR, CDR2 FQNEAQ (reference sequence). Between the trimmed V and J ends, which lost 5 bases and 3 bases, there was a span of 7 bases. The CDR3 has 12 residues. CDR3 DNA: TGTGCCAGCAGCCATGTGGACACTGAAGCTTTCTTT. Encoded protein: CASSHVDTEAFF.

CDR3 loop: CSVELDGGAYNYGYTF. Written as DNA, the CDR3 is TGCAGCGTTGAATTGGATGGCGGGGCGTATAACTATGGCTACACCTTC. This chain connects TRBV29-1 to TRBJ1-2; D is perhaps TRBD1 (5 bases). This CDR3 region has 16 residues. Trimming stripped 2 bases from V and 1 base from J, with 17 bases between. CDR1 is SQVTM, CDR2 ANQGSEA, per germline.

This clonotype has only a few counts. The V gene is TRBV12-3 or TRBV12-4, the J gene TRBJ1-5; D is possibly TRBD1 (6 bases). This CDR3 has 15 amino acids. V was clipped by 6 bases and J by 3 bases, with 15 bases between them. The DNA for the CDR3 is TGTGCCAGCAGCCTCAGGGGTACTTACAATCAGCCCCAGCATTTT. Protein product: CASSLRGTYNQPQHF.

This clonotype was seen repeatedly, ten times or more. The chain is built from TRBV7-8 and TRBJ2-5; D uncertain. The germline V and J ends were trimmed by 2 bases and 2 bases, with 9 bases remaining between them. Germline-derived CDR1 and CDR2 are SGHVS and FQNEAQ. The CDR3 has 14 amino acids. CDR3 sequence: CASSLRSQQETQYF. In DNA form, the CDR3 reads TGTGCCAGCAGCTTAAGGTCACAGCAAGAGACCCAGTACTTC.

This clonotype was detected many times. CDR3 in amino acids: CSARDHGTGGFLDYGYTF. DNA of the CDR3: TGCAGTGCTAGAGACCACGGGACAGGGGGCTTTCTTGACTATGGCTACACCTTC. The chain has TRBV20-1 and TRBJ1-2, with TRBD1 matching 12 bases. Germline V gene data show CDR1 as DFQATT and CDR2 as SNEGSKA (reference sequence). CDR3 length: 18 amino acids. J gave up 3 bases and V 0 bases, and 11 bases lay outside the gene matches.

This clonotype was detected ten times or more. The CDR3 DNA follows: TGTGCCAGCAGCCGTGGCCGGGGGAGCTCCTACGAGCAGTACTTC. It specifies CASSRGRGSSYEQYF. The chain employs TRBV6-2 or TRBV6-3 and TRBJ2-7, with a tentative D call TRBD2 (6 bases). Trimming removed 6 bases from V and 0 bases from J, with 15 bases in between. This CDR3 is built from 15 residues. The germline gives CDR1 MNHEY, CDR2 SVGEGT.

The CDR3 sequence is CASSVLKGAGDTQYF. CDR3 in DNA: TGTGCCAGCAGCGTTCTTAAGGGGGCCGGAGATACGCAGTATTTT. The chain uses TRBV9 and TRBJ2-3; 7 nucleotides line up with TRBD1. Losses at the gene ends were 2 bases for V and 5 bases for J; bases not matched to a gene: 8. The CDR3 is 15 amino acids. From germline, CDR1 is SGDLS and CDR2 YYNGEE.

This chain joins TRBV2 and TRBJ2-3; 8 nucleotides match TRBD2. This CDR3 contains 18 residues. Per germline, CDR1 SNHLY and CDR2 FYNNEI. V lost 10 bases, J lost 1 base, and 19 bases stayed unmatched. The CDR3 sequence is CATGEAGVYHRGTDTQYF. The CDR3 DNA follows: TGTGCCACCGGGGAAGCGGGGGTCTACCACCGGGGCACAGATACGCAGTATTTT.

In this sample, this clonotype turned up a few times. The V gene is TRBV4-2, the J gene TRBJ2-7, with D possibly TRBD2 on 6 matching bases. Deletions cut 4 bases from V and 6 bases from J, with 10 bases between. The CDR3 runs 12 residues. Germline V gene lookup returns CDR1 LGHNA and CDR2 YNFKEQ. CDR3 loop: CASSPEGSEQYF. The CDR3 DNA reads TGTGCCAGCAGCCCGGAGGGGAGCGAGCAGTACTTC.

This clonotype was counted ten times or more. The chain carries TRBV10-3 and TRBJ1-1, with a tentative D call TRBD1 (5 bases). The CDR3 is 13 residues long. Deletions cut 6 bases from V and 7 bases from J, with 15 bases between. Germline values: CDR1 ENHRY, CDR2 SYGVKD. CDR3 region: CAISDPMQGEAFF. For the CDR3, the DNA is TGTGCCATCAGCGACCCGATGCAGGGTGAAGCTTTCTTT.

This clonotype was counted only a few times. This chain connects TRBV20-1 to TRBJ2-7; D is unclear. CDR1 and CDR2 (germline): DFQATT, SNEGSKA (reference sequence). Trimming shortened V by 2 bases and J by 7 bases, and 18 bases separated the two germline ends. The CDR3 is 14 amino acids. CDR3 DNA sequence: TGCAGTGCTAGATCCCGCCGCCTCGTGAGGGAGCAGTACTTC. This sequence encodes CSARSRRLVREQYF.

This clonotype has more than one count but fewer than ten. The chain has TRBV19 and TRBJ2-5, with 9 positions matching TRBD1. CDR1 and CDR2 (germline): LNHDA, SQIVND (reference sequence). This CDR3 spans 14 amino acids. Trimming cost V 5 bases and J 7 bases; bases outside gene matches: 8. CDR3: CASSAQGASGTQYF. The CDR3 DNA reads TGTGCCAGTAGTGCACAGGGGGCCTCGGGGACCCAGTACTTC.

The V call is TRBV4-1, the J call TRBJ1-6; D is ambiguous. Looked up from germline, CDR1 is MGHRA and CDR2 is YSYEKL. V was trimmed by 0 bases and J by 5 bases, leaving 11 bases between them. The CDR3 extends over 16 amino acids. CDR3 region: CASSQDTAFHNSPLHF. CDR3 DNA sequence: TGCGCCAGCAGCCAAGATACGGCTTTCCATAATTCACCCCTCCACTTT.

The J gene is TRBJ2-3, the V gene TRBV6-1; TRBD2 aligns across 11 bases. CDR3 size: 15 residues. The trim removed 6 bases at V and 4 bases at J, leaving 6 bases unmatched. Germline V CDR1 and CDR2: MNHNS, SASEGT. The CDR3 here is CASRNLAGGADTQYF. CDR3 nucleotide sequence: TGTGCCAGCAGGAATCTAGCGGGGGGAGCAGATACGCAGTATTTT.